This is a list of T cell receptor beta chains from one sample in a study of OX40 agonist ivuxolimab in advanced cancers. Assay used: immunoSEQ multiplex PCR; TCRdb lists only in-frame clones, some missing. This repertoire shows about 43,000 clones, approximately 84% found once; its top ten account for 15%. The sample was CD4+ or CD8+ T cells sorted from blood, taken in a trial of the OX40 agonist ivuxolimab. Receptors originate from an adult with an advanced solid tumor such as melanoma, head and neck, liver or kidney cancer. The CDR3 runs from the conserved cysteine through the conserved F or W. The D gene is left open where the match is weak. Clone size appears in some rows only: once, few, many, or a class for an expanded clone.

14 | . | . | TRBJ2-7 | TRBV28 | TGTGCCAGCACCGCGACGGGGCGAACCTACGAGCAGTACTTC | CASTATGRTYEQYF
14 | TRBD1 | . | TRBJ1-1 | TRBV5-4 | TGTGCCAGCAGCCCCGGACAGGGGATAACTGAAGCTTTCTTT | CASSPGQGITEAFF
13 | . | . | TRBJ2-2 | TRBV27 | TGTGCCAGCAGATCGACAGCCACCGGGGAGCTGTTTTTT | CASRSTATGELFF
14 | TRBD2 | . | TRBJ2-3 | TRBV28 | TGTGCCAGCAGCGAATGGGGGGGGGAAGATACGCAGTATTTT | CASSEWGGEDTQYF
13 | . | . | TRBJ2-1 | TRBV7-6 | TGTGCCAGCAGCTTATCAGGGCACAGGGAGCAGTTCTTC | CASSLSGHREQFF
12 | . | . | TRBJ2-1 | TRBV11-2 | TGTGCCAGCAGCTTGGCACCTGATGAGCAGTTCTTC | CASSLAPDEQFF
14 | . | few | TRBJ1-4 | TRBV19 | TGTGCCAGTACCCCGGAACGTCTTAATGAAAAACTGTTTTTT | CASTPERLNEKLFF
13 | TRBD1 | few | TRBJ1-5 | TRBV27 | TGTGCCAGCAGTTTCGACAGGGATCAGCCCCAGCATTTT | CASSFDRDQPQHF
16 | TRBD2 | . | TRBJ2-3 | TRBV19 | TGTGCCAGTAGTATATTAGCGGGAGTCCCGACAGATACGCAGTATTTT | CASSILAGVPTDTQYF
14 | . | . | TRBJ2-3 | TRBV18 | TGTGCCAGCTCACCTGTAGCGGACACAGATACGCAGTATTTT | CASSPVADTDTQYF
12 | . | few | TRBJ2-7 | TRBV5-5 | TGTGCCAGCAGCTTAGAGTACTACGAGCAGTACTTC | CASSLEYYEQYF
18 | . | few | TRBJ2-5 | TRBV5-4 | TGTGCCAGCAGCTCAAGAGCGACCGGACGGACATTACAAGAGACCCAGTACTTC | CASSSRATGRTLQETQYF
16 | TRBD2 | . | TRBJ2-7 | TRBV4-3 | TGCGCCAGCAGCCAACCCTCCGGGACTAGCAATGGACGGCAGTACTTC | CASSQPSGTSNGRQYF
14 | TRBD1 | . | TRBJ1-5 | TRBV30 | TGTGCCTGGAGTTTAGGACAGGGCGGTCAGCCCCAGCATTTT | CAWSLGQGGQPQHF
15 | TRBD1 | . | TRBJ1-2 | TRBV7-9 | TGTGCCAGCAGCGACAGGACAGGGGACATCTATGGCTACACCTTC | CASSDRTGDIYGYTF
14 | . | . | TRBJ1-3 | TRBV25-1 | TGTGCCAGCAGTGAGTCCATCTCTGGAAACACCATATATTTT | CASSESISGNTIYF
15 | TRBD1 | . | TRBJ2-2 | TRBV4-3 | TGCGCCAGCAGCTTTGGACAGGGGGCCACCGGGGAGCTGTTTTTT | CASSFGQGATGELFF
14 | . | . | TRBJ2-7 | TRBV19 | TGTGCCAGTAGTATGTCCCGACAGGCCTACGAGCAGTACTTC | CASSMSRQAYEQYF
15 | . | . | TRBJ1-5 | TRBV28 | TGTGCCAGCAGCCCCAACCGGGACGCATATCAGCCCCAGCATTTT | CASSPNRDAYQPQHF
17 | . | . | TRBJ2-2 | TRBV18 | TGTGCCAGCTCACCAATCGGTCAGGGGCTCAACACCGGGGAGCTGTTTTTT | CASSPIGQGLNTGELFF
16 | . | . | TRBJ1-3 | TRBV29-1 | TGCAGCGTTGCGGGGTTCCGGGACACCTCTGGAAACACCATATATTTT | CSVAGFRDTSGNTIYF
13 | TRBD1 | . | TRBJ1-5 | TRBV7-9 | TGTGCCAGCAGCCTGGACAGGGTTCAGCCCCAGCATTTT | CASSLDRVQPQHF
15 | TRBD1 | once | TRBJ1-3 | TRBV11-2 | TGTGCCAGCTCCACAGGGGAGAGCTCTGGAAACACCATATATTTT | CASSTGESSGNTIYF
17 | TRBD2 | . | TRBJ2-4 | TRBV27 | TGTGCCAGCAGCCAATATCCGGGGGGGACCGAGTTTGGCATTCAGTACTTC | CASSQYPGGTEFGIQYF
17 | . | . | TRBJ2-1 | TRBV27 | TGTGCCAGCAGTTCCTCACCCGTGACGCGCTCCTACAATGAGCAGTTCTTC | CASSSSPVTRSYNEQFF
12 | TRBD1 | . | TRBJ2-7 | TRBV6-1 | TGTGCCAGCAGTGATAGGGGGCCCGAGCAGTACTTC | CASSDRGPEQYF
17 | . | . | TRBJ1-2 | TRBV29-1 | TGCAGCGTTTCGAGGGAGCTAACCTCCCCGGCTAACTATGGCTACACCTTC | CSVSRELTSPANYGYTF
15 | . | . | TRBJ1-5 | TRBV6-5 | TGTGCCAGCAGTCCCTCGGGATGGGACAATCAGCCCCAGCATTTT | CASSPSGWDNQPQHF
15 | . | . | TRBJ2-5 | TRBV7-9 | TGTGCCAGCAGCTTAGTAGGACGGGCGGAAGAGACCCAGTACTTC | CASSLVGRAEETQYF
14 | . | . | TRBJ1-1 | TRBV7-9 | TGTGCCAGCAGATTTCCCGACATGAACACTGAAGCTTTCTTT | CASRFPDMNTEAFF
16 | TRBD1 | . | TRBJ2-2 | TRBV18 | TGTGCCAGCTCACCCTGGGACAGGGGGAACACCGGGGAGCTGTTTTTT | CASSPWDRGNTGELFF
12 | . | . | TRBJ1-1 | TRBV13 | TGTGCCAGCAGCTCAGGTGGGACTGAAGCTTTCTTT | CASSSGGTEAFF